In its sample, the clone carrying this T cell receptor (beta chain) was seen a few times. Its cognate antigen is unknown. Using immunoSEQ multiplex PCR, the repertoire was profiled, and TCRdb retains in-frame clones only, with some absent. Here the sample spans under 70,000 clones, 84% being singletons. As to time point: week 23, last vaccination. All doses held 300 ug of mutant IDH1 20-mer peptide, with topical imiquimod. V was pared by 4 bases and J by 7 bases, with 14 bases between. The CDR3 consists of 15 residues. Per the germline V gene, CDR1 is ENHRY and CDR2 is SYGVKD. These data come from a study of a mutant IDH1 vaccine in newly diagnosed glioma. Study-wide background: Patients were started on vaccination 4-6 weeks after radiotherapy alone, or with temozolomide cycles.

Study findings and constraints: Pseudoprogression seemed unrelated to changes in top peripheral T cell clonotypes.

This specimen consisted of PBMCs, obtained from a glioma patient whose treatment included an IDH1 peptide vaccine. The TCR sequence derives from a man between 18 and 29 years old with glioma. The V gene is TRBV10-3, the J gene TRBJ1-6; D may be TRBD1 (6 bases). CDR3 sequence: CAISGDIRVNSPLHF. The DNA of the CDR3 is TGTGCCATCAGTGGGGACATCCGAGTAAATTCACCCCTCCACTTT.